One sample yielded the 17 T cell receptor beta chains listed below, sequenced in a study of regulatory T cells in long-lasting Graves disease. Time point of the sample: newly diagnosed GD, antithyroid drugs for less than 3 months. The TCR library was made from RNA extracted from PBMCs. In building TCR beta libraries, iRepertoire HTBI primers were used together with Arm-PCR of CDR3 regions. TCRdb independently ran MiXCR on the multiplex PCR reads; one entry per CDR3 protein. The repertoire has about 330,000 distinct CDR3 sequences, 15% to 20% of them found once; the top ten carry just over 20%. The same sample was also used in a study of T cells in Graves' hyperthyroidism and ophthalmopathy.

The sample in question was peripheral blood mononuclear cells (PBMCs), obtained at new diagnosis, from a patient treated with antithyroid drugs. The receptors come from a young woman with Graves disease.

The chain couples TRBV5-5 to TRBJ2-1; D might be TRBD1 (5 bases). This CDR3 is 14 amino acids long. The germline CDR1 and CDR2 sequences are SGHKS and YYEKEE (reference sequence). V lost 3 bases to trimming and J lost 8 bases, with 15 bases between them. This chain's CDR3 is CASSYTLRVYEQFF. Written as DNA, the CDR3 is TGTGCCAGCAGCTATACACTCAGGGTATATGAGCAGTTCTTC.

This clonotype appeared a few times. The J gene is TRBJ2-5, the V gene TRBV24-1, with D maybe TRBD1 (7 bases). Trimming removed 5 bases from V and 4 bases from J, with 25 bases in between. The CDR3 has 18 amino acids. The germline gives CDR1 KGHDR, CDR2 SFDVKD. CDR3 in DNA: TGTGCCACCAGTGCTCCCCGGGCAGGGGGAGGATTGGTAGAGACCCAGTACTTC. Amino acids: CATSAPRAGGGLVETQYF.

This clonotype has just a few counts. A read error may explain this, as a much larger clone is one base away. This chain connects TRBV12-3 or TRBV12-4 to TRBJ1-1; no firm D call. The CDR3 covers 14 residues. V dropped 1 base and J dropped 2 bases, with 8 bases sitting between them. The CDR3 reads CASSLGWGNTEAFF. CDR3 DNA: TGTGCCAGCAGTTTAGGCTGGGGAAACACTGAAGCTTTCTTT.

The chain couples TRBV2 to TRBJ2-3, with 8 bases fitting TRBD2. Germline CDR1 and CDR2: SNHLY and FYNNEI. The CDR3 extends over 16 amino acids. Losses at the gene ends were 3 bases for V and 6 bases for J; bases not matched to a gene: 11. The CDR3 DNA follows: TGTGCCAGCAGTGAGGCGGGGGGTGGTACCGGGGATACGCAGTATTTT. It specifies CASSEAGGGTGDTQYF.

This clonotype was detected a few times. This chain uses TRBV27 with TRBJ1-5; TRBD1 is a possible D gene (5 bases). The V end was cut by 4 bases, the J end by 3 bases, with 13 bases between. CDR1 is MNHEY and CDR2 is SMNVEV in the germline V gene (reference sequence). This CDR3 region has 15 residues. The DNA of the CDR3 is TGTGCCAGCAGTTCGGCCGGGGGAATCAATCAGCCCCAGCATTTT. As protein: CASSSAGGINQPQHF.

This clonotype showed up many times. The chain joins TRBV2 to TRBJ2-5; D ambiguous. Germline V gene lookup returns CDR1 SNHLY and CDR2 FYNNEI. V was shortened by 4 bases and J by 0 bases, with 9 bases between the two germline ends. This CDR3 is built from 14 residues. CDR3 protein: CASSVTRNQETQYF. In DNA form, the CDR3 reads TGTGCCAGCAGTGTCACCAGGAACCAAGAGACCCAGTACTTC.

This clonotype was seen once. The chain couples TRBV7-8 to TRBJ2-3; maybe TRBD2 (6 bases). Germline CDR1 and CDR2: SGHVS and FQNEAQ. The V and J ends lost 8 bases and 6 bases respectively, with 18 bases between them. CDR3 length: 14 residues. CDR3 bases: TGTGCCAGCGGCTCATCCCGGGGGAGGGATACGCAGTATTTT. It translates to CASGSSRGRDTQYF. The variable domain in full, with the rest retrieved from reference TRBV7-8 and TRBJ2-3, is GAGVSQSPRYKVAKRGQDVALRCDPISGHVSLFWYQQALGQGPEFLTYFQNEAQLDKSGLPSDRFFAERPEGSVSTLKIQRTQQEDSAVYLCASGSSRGRDTQYFGPGTRLTVL.

Concerning this clonotype: Being one base from a much bigger clone, this may be a read error. V and J are TRBV20-1 and TRBJ2-7; 10 nucleotides align to TRBD1. The CDR3 totals 17 residues. Germline loops: CDR1 DFQATT, CDR2 SNEGSKA (reference sequence). In nucleotides, the CDR3 is TGCAGTGCCCGACAGGTAGGGACAGGGGCCGCAATCTACGGGCAGTACTTC. Translation gives CSARQVGTGAAIYGQYF.

This clonotype was seen more than once but under ten times. J is TRBJ2-5 and V is TRBV5-1; 7 positions match TRBD1. The CDR3 runs to 13 residues. The V segment lost 4 bases and the J segment 3 bases; nucleotides outside the gene matches: 3. Germline CDR1 and CDR2: SGHRS and YFSETQ. The CDR3 coding sequence is TGCGCCAGCAGCGGGACAGTCGAAGAGACCCAGTACTTC. It is translated as CASSGTVEETQYF.

The sample holds a few counts of this clonotype. The chain combines TRBV7-3 with TRBJ1-6; D is possibly TRBD1 (5 bases). The germline V and J ends were trimmed by 5 bases and 12 bases, with 14 bases remaining between them. CDR3 size: 13 residues. Germline values: CDR1 SGHTA, CDR2 FQGTGA. CDR3 DNA: TGTGCCAGCAGCGTGACAGAGATAGGACCCCTCCACTTT. The encoded protein is CASSVTEIGPLHF.

This clonotype appeared a few times. A single base separates this from a much larger clone, so it may be a read error. Because it lacks the conserved phenylalanine or tryptophan at the end, this CDR3 is likely a read error. The J gene is TRBJ2-1, the V gene TRBV12-3 or TRBV12-4; TRBD1 or TRBD2 may be the D gene (5 bases each). With 3 bases removed from V and 2 bases from J, the gap between germline ends came to 14 bases. This CDR3 has 16 residues. DNA for the CDR3: TGTGCCAGCAGTTTTGGGGCGTCACTAGCCTACAATGAGCAGTTCTCC. This translates into CASSFGASLAYNEQFS.

This clonotype was observed at least ten times. The CDR3 sequence is CSAQEATAADTQYF. The DNA of the CDR3 is TGCAGTGCTCAAGAGGCTACTGCCGCGGATACGCAGTATTTT. The chain employs TRBV20-1 and TRBJ2-3; D uncertain. This CDR3 is 14 amino acids long. CDR1 and CDR2 from the germline V gene are DFQATT and SNEGSKA (reference sequence). V shed 5 bases and J shed 6 bases, with 18 bases lying between them.

This clonotype was recorded many times. V gene TRBV7-2 combines with J gene TRBJ1-5; D remains unclear. This CDR3 is built from 19 residues. V lost 5 bases and J lost 2, with 25 bases in between. In germline, CDR1 is SGHTA, CDR2 FQGNSA. CDR3 in DNA: TGTGCCAGCAGCCGCAACAATTTCGCCACCTTAAGGGGCAATCAGCCCCAGCATTTT. It encodes CASSRNNFATLRGNQPQHF.

This clonotype has a count of ten or more. The chain recombines TRBV6-1 with TRBJ1-1; D gene unclear. Germline CDR1 MNHNS, CDR2 SASEGT. The CDR3 consists of 14 residues. Trimming removed 4 bases at V and 1 base at J, with 10 bases between. The CDR3 sequence: CASSANQGNTEAFF. The CDR3 bases are TGTGCCAGCAGTGCGAATCAAGGGAACACTGAAGCTTTCTTT.

In this sample, this clonotype turned up many times. V and J are TRBV20-1 and TRBJ1-5; possibly TRBD1 for D (6 bases). The CDR3 contains 14 residues. Trimming took 0 bases from V and 6 from J, leaving 12 bases between them. Per germline, CDR1 DFQATT and CDR2 SNEGSKA (reference sequence). In DNA, the CDR3 is TGCAGTGCTAGAGATCGGGGGGCCGGTCAGCCCCAGCATTTT. It yields the protein CSARDRGAGQPQHF.

This clonotype has ten or more counts. This chain joins TRBV3-1 and TRBJ2-3, with a weak D call TRBD2 (5 bases). Germline V gives CDR1 LGHDT, CDR2 YNNKEL (reference sequence). V was pared by 1 base and J by 0 bases, with 11 bases between. This CDR3 spans 16 amino acids. CDR3 sequence: CASSQVEGLSTDTQYF. For the CDR3, the DNA is TGTGCCAGCAGCCAAGTAGAGGGATTAAGCACAGATACGCAGTATTTT.

The sample holds many counts of this clonotype. The chain couples TRBV20-1 to TRBJ2-3; TRBD2 matches at 9 bases. Germline CDR1 and CDR2: DFQATT and SNEGSKA (reference sequence). V gave up 6 bases and J gave up 3 bases; unmatched junction bases: 4. CDR3 length: 13 residues. The DNA for the CDR3 is TGCAGTGCGGCGGGGGGGCGAACAGATACGCAGTATTTT. This encodes CSAAGGRTDTQYF.